This T cell receptor beta chain was found in a study of blood T cell repertoires in COVID-19. This CDR3 contains 15 residues. The V and J ends lost 1 base and 4 bases, in that order; junction bases with no gene match: 1. From germline, CDR1 is SGHDT and CDR2 YYEEEE. Data came from immunoSEQ multiplex PCR; TCRdb stores just in-frame clones and leaves some out. The sample holds roughly 34,000 clones, 87% seen once. The chain employs TRBV5-6 and TRBJ2-1; 11 bases align to TRBD2. Sequenced input: peripheral blood. The receptor's source is an elderly man with active COVID-19. The CDR3 DNA follows: TGTGCCAGCAGCTTGCGGACTAGCGGGTACAATGAGCAGTTCTTC. Translating gives CASSLRTSGYNEQFF.